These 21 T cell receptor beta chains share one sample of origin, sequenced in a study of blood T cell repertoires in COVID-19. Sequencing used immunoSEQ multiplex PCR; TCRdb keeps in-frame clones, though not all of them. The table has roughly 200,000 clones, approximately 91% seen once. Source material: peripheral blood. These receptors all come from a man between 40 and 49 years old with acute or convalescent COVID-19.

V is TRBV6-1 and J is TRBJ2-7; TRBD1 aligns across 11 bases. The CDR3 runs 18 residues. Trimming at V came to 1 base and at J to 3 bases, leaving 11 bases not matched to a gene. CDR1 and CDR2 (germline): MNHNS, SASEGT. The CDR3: CASSEDPVWTGGDYEQYF. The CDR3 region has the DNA TGTGCCAGCAGTGAAGATCCTGTCTGGACAGGGGGCGACTACGAGCAGTACTTC.

CDR3 residues: CASSFRSSTDTQYF. CDR3 coding DNA: TGTGCCAGCAGCTTTCGGTCCAGCACAGATACGCAGTATTTT. The gene calls are TRBV5-5 and TRBJ2-3; no firm D call. The CDR3 contains 14 residues. CDR1 SGHKS and CDR2 YYEKEE come from the germline V gene (reference sequence). V was pared by 2 bases and J by 0 bases, with 7 bases between. Combining the CDR3 with reference TRBV5-5 and TRBJ2-3 gives the whole variable domain DAGVTQSPTHLIKTRGQQVTLRCSPISGHKSVSWYQQVLGQGPQFIFQYYEKEERGRGNFPDRFSARQFPNYSSELNVNALLLGDSALYLCASSFRSSTDTQYFGPGTRLTVL.

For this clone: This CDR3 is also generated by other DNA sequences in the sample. The CDR3 DNA reads TGCGCCAGCAGCTTGACAGGGTACAATGAGCAGTTCTTC. It encodes CASSLTGYNEQFF. V gene TRBV5-1 combines with J gene TRBJ2-1, with D possibly matching TRBD1 (6 bases). This CDR3 has 13 residues. The germline CDR1 and CDR2 sequences are SGHRS and YFSETQ. Trimming took off 1 base at V and 4 bases at J, with 6 bases between the two ends.

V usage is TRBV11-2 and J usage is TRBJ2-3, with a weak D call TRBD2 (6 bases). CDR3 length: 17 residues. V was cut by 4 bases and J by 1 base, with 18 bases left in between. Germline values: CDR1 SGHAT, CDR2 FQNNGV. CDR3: CASSSHPAGGGTDTQYF. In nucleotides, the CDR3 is TGTGCCAGCAGCTCCCATCCAGCGGGCGGTGGCACAGATACGCAGTATTTT.

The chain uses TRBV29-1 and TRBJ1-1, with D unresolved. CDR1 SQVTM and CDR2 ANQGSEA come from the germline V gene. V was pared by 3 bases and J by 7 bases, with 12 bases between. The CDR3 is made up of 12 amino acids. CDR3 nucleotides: TGCAGCGTTGAGGAGGGAGGAAATGAAGCTTTCTTT. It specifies CSVEEGGNEAFF.

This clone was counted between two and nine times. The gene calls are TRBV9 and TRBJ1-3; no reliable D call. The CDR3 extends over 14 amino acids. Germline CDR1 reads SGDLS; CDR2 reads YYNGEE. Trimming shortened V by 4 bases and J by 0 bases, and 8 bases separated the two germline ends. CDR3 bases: TGTGCCAGCAGCCTTACAGACTCTGGAAACACCATATATTTT. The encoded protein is CASSLTDSGNTIYF.

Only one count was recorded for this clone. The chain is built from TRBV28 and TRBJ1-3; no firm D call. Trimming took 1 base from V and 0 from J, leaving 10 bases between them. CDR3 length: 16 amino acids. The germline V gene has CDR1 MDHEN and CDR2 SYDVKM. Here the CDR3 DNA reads TGTGCCAGCAGTTTATCGGTGGGCCCCTCTGGAAACACCATATATTTT. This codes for CASSLSVGPSGNTIYF. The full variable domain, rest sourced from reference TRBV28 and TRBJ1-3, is DVKVTQSSRYLVKRTGEKVFLECVQDMDHENMFWYRQDPGLGLRLIYFSYDVKMKEKGDIPEGYSVSREKKERFSLILESASTNQTSMYLCASSLSVGPSGNTIYFGEGSWLTVV.

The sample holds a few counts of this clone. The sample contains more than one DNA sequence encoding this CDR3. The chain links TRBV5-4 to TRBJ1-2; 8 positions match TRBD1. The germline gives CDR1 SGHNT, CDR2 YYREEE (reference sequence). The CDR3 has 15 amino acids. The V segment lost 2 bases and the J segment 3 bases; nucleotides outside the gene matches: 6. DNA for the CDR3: TGTGCCAGCAGCTTAGGACAGGGCGGGTACTATGGCTACACCTTC. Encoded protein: CASSLGQGGYYGYTF.

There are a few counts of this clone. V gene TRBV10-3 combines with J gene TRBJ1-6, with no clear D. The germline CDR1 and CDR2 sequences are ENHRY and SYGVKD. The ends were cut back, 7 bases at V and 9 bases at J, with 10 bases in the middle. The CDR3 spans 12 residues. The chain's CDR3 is CAIKREGSPLHF. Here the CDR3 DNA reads TGTGCCATCAAAAGGGAGGGTTCACCCCTCCACTTT.

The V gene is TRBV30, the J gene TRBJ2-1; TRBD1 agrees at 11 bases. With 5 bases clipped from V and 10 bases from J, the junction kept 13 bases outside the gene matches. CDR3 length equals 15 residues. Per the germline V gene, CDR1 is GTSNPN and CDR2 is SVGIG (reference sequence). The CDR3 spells CAWLNLRDRGKEQFF. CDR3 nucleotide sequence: TGTGCCTGGCTTAATCTCCGGGACAGGGGGAAAGAGCAGTTCTTC.

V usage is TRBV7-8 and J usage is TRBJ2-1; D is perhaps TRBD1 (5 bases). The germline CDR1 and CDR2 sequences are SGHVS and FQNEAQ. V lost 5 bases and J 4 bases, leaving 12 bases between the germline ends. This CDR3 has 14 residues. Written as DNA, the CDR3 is TGTGCCAGCAGCCCCACGACAGTATACAATGAGCAGTTCTTC. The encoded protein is CASSPTTVYNEQFF.

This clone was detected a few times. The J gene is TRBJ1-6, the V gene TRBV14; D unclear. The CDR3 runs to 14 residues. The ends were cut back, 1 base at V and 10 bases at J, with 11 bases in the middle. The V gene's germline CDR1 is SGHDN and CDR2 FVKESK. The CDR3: CASSQATPGSPLHF. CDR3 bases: TGTGCCAGCAGCCAAGCTACCCCAGGATCACCCCTCCACTTT. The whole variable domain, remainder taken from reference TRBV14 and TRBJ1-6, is EAGVTQFPSHSVIEKGQTVTLRCDPISGHDNLYWYRRVMGKEIKFLLHFVKESKQDESGMPNNRFLAERTGGTYSTLKVQPAELEDSGVYFCASSQATPGSPLHFGNGTRLTVT.

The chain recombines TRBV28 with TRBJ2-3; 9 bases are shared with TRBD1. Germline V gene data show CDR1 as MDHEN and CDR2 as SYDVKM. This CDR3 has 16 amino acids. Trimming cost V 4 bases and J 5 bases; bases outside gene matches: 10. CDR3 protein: CASSSPGTGSGDTQYF. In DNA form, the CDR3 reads TGTGCCAGCAGTTCTCCCGGGACAGGGTCCGGAGATACGCAGTATTTT.

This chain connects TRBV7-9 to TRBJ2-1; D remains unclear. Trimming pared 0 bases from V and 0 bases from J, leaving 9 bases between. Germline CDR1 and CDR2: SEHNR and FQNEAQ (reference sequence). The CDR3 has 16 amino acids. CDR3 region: CASSLAALSSYNEQFF. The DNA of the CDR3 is TGTGCCAGCAGCTTAGCTGCACTGAGCTCCTACAATGAGCAGTTCTTC.

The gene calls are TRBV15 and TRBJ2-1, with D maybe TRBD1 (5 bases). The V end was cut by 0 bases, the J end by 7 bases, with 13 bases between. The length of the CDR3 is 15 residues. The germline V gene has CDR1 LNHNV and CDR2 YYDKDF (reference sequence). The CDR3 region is CATSRDSQGWNEQFF. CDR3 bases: TGTGCCACCAGCAGAGATTCTCAGGGATGGAATGAGCAGTTCTTC.

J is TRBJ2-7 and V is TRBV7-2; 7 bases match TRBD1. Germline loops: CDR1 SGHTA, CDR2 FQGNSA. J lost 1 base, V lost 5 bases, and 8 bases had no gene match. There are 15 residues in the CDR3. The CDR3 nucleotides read TGTGCCAGCAGCGAGGCAGGGGGAGCATCCTACGAGCAGTACTTC. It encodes CASSEAGGASYEQYF.

The CDR3 DNA reads as TGTGCCAGCAGCTTAATTGGGACAGAGGCAGATACGCAGTATTTT. The encoded protein is CASSLIGTEADTQYF. The genes are TRBV7-3 and TRBJ2-3; 7 positions match TRBD1. CDR3 length: 15 residues. The germline gives CDR1 SGHTA, CDR2 FQGTGA. The J segment lost 4 bases and the V segment lost 1 base, leaving 5 bases of the junction unmatched.

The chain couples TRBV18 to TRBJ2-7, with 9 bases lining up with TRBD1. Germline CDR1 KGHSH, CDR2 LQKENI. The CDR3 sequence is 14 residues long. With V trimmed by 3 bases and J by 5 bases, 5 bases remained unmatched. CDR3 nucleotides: TGTGCCAGCTCACCGGAACAGGGGGCCCACGAGCAGTACTTC. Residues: CASSPEQGAHEQYF.

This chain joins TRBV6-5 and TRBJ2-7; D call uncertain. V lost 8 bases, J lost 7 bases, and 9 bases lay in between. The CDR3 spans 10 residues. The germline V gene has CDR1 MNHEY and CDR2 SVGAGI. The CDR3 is CASAHREQYF. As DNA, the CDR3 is TGTGCCAGCGCTCATCGGGAGCAGTACTTC.

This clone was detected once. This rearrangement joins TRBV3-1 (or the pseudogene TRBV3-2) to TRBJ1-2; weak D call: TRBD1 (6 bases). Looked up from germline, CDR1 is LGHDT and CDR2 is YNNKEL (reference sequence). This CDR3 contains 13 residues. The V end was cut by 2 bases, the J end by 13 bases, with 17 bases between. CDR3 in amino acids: CASSQTGTFGATF. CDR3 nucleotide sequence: TGTGCCAGCAGCCAAACCGGGACATTTGGAGCCACCTTC.

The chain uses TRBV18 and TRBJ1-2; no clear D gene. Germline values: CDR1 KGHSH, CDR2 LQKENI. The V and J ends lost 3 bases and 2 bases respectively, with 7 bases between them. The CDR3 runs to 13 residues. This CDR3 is CASSPERNYGYTF. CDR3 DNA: TGTGCCAGCTCACCGGAGAGAAACTATGGCTACACCTTC. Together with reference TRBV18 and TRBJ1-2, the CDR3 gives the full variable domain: NAGVMQNPRHLVRRRGQEARLRCSPMKGHSHVYWYRQLPEEGLKFMVYLQKENIIDESGMPKERFSAEFPKEGPSILRIQQVVRGDSAAYFCASSPERNYGYTFGSGTRLTVV.